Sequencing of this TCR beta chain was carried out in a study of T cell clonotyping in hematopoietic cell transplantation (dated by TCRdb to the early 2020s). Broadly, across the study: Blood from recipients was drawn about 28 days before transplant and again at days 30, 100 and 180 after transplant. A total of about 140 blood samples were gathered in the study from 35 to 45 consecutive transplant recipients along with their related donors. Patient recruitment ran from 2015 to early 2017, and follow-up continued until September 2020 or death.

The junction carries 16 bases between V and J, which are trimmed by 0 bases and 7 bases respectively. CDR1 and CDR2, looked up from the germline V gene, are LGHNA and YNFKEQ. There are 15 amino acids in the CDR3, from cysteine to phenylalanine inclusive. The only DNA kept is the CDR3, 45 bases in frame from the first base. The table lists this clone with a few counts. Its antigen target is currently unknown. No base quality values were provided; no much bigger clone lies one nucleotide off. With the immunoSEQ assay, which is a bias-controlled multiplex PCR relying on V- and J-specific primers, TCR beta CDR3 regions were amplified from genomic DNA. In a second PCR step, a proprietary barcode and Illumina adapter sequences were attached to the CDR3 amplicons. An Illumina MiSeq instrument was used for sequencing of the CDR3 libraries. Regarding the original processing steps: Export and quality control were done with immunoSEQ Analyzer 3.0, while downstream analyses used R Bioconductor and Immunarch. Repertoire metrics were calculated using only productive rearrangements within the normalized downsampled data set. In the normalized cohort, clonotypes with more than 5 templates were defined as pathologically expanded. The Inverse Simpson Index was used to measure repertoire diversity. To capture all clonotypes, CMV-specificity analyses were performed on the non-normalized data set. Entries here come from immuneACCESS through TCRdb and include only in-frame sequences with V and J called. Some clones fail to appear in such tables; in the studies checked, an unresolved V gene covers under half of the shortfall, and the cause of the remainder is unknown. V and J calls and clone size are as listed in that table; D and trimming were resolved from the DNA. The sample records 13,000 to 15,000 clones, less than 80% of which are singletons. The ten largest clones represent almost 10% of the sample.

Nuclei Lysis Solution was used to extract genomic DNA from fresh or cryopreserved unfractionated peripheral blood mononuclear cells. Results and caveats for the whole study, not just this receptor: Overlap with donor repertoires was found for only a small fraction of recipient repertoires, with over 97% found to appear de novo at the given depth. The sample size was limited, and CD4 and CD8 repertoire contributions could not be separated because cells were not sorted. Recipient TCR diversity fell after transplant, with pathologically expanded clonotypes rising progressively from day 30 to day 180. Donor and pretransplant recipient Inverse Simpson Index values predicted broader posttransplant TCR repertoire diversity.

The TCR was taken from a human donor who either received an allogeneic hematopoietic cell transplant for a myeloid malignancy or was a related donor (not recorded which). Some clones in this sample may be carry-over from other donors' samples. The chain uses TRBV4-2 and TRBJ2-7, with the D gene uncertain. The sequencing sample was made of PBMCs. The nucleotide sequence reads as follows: TGTGCCAGCAGCCAAGAGTACCGTTGGCCTGAAGAGCAGTACTTC. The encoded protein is CASSQEYRWPEEQYF.